This T cell receptor beta chain came from a study of blood T cell repertoires in COVID-19. In the study overall: Both acute and convalescent COVID-19 samples were obtained from the United States, Italy and Spain.

Clones were read by immunoSEQ multiplex PCR, and TCRdb kept only the in-frame ones, dropping some. Seen here are about 150,000 clones, about 85% observed once, and the top ten hold roughly 0.62%. Source material: peripheral blood. This receptor was taken from a man aged 60 to 69 with COVID-19, enrolled during active disease.

The CDR3 DNA reads as TGTGCCACACGAACAGGGGAAACGAAACTGTTTTTT. Amino acids: CATRTGETKLFF. The V gene is TRBV10-3, the J gene TRBJ1-4, with 7 bases that match TRBD1. Germline V CDR1 and CDR2: ENHRY, SYGVKD. The CDR3 runs to 12 residues. The V and J ends lost 10 bases and 11 bases, in that order; junction bases with no gene match: 10.